Below, one T cell receptor beta chain is given with its context. The sample originates from a study of blood T cell repertoires in COVID-19. Looking at the study overall: Samples of COVID-19 (acute and convalescent) were obtained from the United States, Italy and Spain.

Participants spanned ages about 18 to 90 years and resided in 20 to 30 US areas. Assignments of participants to cohorts depended upon their own reported clinical history. Some clones are missing from TCRdb's copy, which holds only in-frame ones; the method was immunoSEQ multiplex PCR. The data show some 350,000 clones, about 87% seen once. Sequenced input: PBMCs or T cells enriched from blood (not recorded which). The sequence was obtained from a woman between 25 and 40 years old who had recovered from COVID-19.

This CDR3 reads CASSRGLAGGNEQFF. CDR3 nucleotides: TGTGCCAGCAGCCGCGGACTAGCGGGGGGCAATGAGCAGTTCTTC. V gene TRBV6-4 combines with J gene TRBJ2-1; TRBD2 agrees at 14 bases. The CDR3 contains 15 residues. Germline CDR1 MRHNA, CDR2 SNTAGT. V lost 6 bases, J lost 6 bases, and 4 bases stayed unmatched.